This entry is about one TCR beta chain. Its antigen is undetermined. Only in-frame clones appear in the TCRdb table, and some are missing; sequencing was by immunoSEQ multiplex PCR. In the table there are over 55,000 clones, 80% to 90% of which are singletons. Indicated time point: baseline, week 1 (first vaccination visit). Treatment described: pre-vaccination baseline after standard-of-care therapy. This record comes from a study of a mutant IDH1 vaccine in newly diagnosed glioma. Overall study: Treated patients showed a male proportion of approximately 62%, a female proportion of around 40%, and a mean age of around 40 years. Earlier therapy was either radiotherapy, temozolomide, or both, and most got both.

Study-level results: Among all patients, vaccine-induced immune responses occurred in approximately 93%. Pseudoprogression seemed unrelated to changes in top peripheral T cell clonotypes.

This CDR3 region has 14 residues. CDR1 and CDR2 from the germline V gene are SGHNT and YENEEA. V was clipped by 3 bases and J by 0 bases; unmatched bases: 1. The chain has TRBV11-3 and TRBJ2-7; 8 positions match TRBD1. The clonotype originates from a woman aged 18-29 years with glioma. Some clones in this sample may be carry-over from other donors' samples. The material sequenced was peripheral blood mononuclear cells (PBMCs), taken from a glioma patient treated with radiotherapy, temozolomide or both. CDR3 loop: CASSFDRGSYEQYF. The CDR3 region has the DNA TGTGCCAGCAGCTTCGACAGGGGCTCCTACGAGCAGTACTTC. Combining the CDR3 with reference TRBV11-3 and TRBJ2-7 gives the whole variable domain EAGVVQSPRYKIIEKKQPVAFWCNPISGHNTLYWYLQNLGQGPELLIRYENEEAVDDSQLPKDRFSAERLKGVDSTLKIQPAELGDSAVYLCASSFDRGSYEQYFGPGTRLTVT.